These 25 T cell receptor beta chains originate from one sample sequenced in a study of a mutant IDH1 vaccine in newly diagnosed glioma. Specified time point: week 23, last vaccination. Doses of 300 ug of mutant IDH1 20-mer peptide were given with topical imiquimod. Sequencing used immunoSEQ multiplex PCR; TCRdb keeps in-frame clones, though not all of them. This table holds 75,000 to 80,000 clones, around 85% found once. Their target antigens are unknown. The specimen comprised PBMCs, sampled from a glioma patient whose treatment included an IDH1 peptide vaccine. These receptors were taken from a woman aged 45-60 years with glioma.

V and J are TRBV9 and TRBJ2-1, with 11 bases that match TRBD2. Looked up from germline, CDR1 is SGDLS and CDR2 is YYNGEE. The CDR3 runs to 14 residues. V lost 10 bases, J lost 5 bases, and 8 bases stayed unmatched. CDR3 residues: CAGYLAGGHNEQFF. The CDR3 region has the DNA TGTGCCGGATACCTAGCGGGAGGTCACAATGAGCAGTTCTTC.

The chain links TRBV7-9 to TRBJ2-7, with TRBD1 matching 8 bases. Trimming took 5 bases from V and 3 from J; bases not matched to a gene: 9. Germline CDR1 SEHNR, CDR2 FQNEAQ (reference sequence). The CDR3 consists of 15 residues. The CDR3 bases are TGTGCCAGCAGCCCAAGACAGGGGAGAGGCTACGAGCAGTACTTC. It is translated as CASSPRQGRGYEQYF.

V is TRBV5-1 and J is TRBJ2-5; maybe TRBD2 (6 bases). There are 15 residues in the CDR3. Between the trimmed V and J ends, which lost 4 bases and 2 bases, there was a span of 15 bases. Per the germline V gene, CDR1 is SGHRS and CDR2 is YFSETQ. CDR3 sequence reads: CASSQGGRRQETQYF. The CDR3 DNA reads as TGCGCCAGCAGCCAAGGAGGGAGACGACAAGAGACCCAGTACTTC.

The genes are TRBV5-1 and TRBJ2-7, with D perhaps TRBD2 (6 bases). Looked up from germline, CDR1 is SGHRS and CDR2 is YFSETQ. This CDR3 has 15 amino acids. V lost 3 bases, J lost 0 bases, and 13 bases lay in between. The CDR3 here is CASSYLPGSSYEQYF. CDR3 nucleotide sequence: TGCGCCAGCAGCTACCTACCCGGGAGCTCCTACGAGCAGTACTTC.

CDR3 residues: CASSPGLGSTDTQYF. The CDR3 coding sequence is TGTGCCAGCAGCCCCGGACTGGGGAGCACAGATACGCAGTATTTT. This sequence joins TRBV7-2 and TRBJ2-3, with a tentative D call TRBD2 (5 bases). Deletions cut 5 bases from V and 0 bases from J, with 12 bases between. The CDR3 has 15 amino acids. Germline V CDR1 and CDR2: SGHTA, FQGNSA.

Here the CDR3 reads CASSRQGGNEKLFF. The CDR3 nucleotides are TGTGCCAGCAGCAGACAGGGCGGTAATGAAAAACTGTTTTTT. The chain has TRBV5-4 and TRBJ1-4; 7 bases agree with TRBD1. CDR1 and CDR2 from the germline V gene are SGHNT and YYREEE (reference sequence). With V trimmed by 4 bases and J by 4 bases, 4 bases remained unmatched. The CDR3 consists of 14 residues.

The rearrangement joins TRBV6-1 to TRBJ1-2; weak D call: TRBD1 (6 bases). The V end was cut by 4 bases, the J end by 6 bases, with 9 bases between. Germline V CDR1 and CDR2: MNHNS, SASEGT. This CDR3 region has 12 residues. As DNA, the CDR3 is TGTGCCAGCAGTGGATACAGGGATGGCTACACCTTC. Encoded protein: CASSGYRDGYTF.

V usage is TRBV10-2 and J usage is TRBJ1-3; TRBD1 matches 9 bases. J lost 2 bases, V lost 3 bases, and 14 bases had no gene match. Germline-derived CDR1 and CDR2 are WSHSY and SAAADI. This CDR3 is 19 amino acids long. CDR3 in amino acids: CASSDSPGQGEGAGNTIYF. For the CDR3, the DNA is TGCGCCAGCAGTGATTCGCCGGGACAGGGAGAGGGAGCTGGAAACACCATATATTTT.

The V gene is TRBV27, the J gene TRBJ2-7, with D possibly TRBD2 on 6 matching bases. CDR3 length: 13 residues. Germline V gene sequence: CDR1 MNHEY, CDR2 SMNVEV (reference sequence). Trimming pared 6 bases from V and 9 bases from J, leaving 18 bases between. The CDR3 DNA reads TGTGCCAGCAGAACAAGGTCGGGGGAGGCGCAGTACTTC. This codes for CASRTRSGEAQYF.

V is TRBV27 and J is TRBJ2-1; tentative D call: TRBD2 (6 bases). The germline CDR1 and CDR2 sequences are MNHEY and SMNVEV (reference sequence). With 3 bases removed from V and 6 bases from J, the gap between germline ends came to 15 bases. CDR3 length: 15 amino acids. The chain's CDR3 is CASSFSQGGINEQFF. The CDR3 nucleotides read TGTGCCAGCAGTTTCAGTCAGGGAGGTATCAATGAGCAGTTCTTC.

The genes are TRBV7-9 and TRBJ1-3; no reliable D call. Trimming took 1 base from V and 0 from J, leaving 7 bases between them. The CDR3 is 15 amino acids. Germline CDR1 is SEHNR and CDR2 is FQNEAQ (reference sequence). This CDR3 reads CASSLVLASGNTIYF. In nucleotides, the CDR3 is TGTGCCAGCAGCTTAGTTCTTGCCTCTGGAAACACCATATATTTT.

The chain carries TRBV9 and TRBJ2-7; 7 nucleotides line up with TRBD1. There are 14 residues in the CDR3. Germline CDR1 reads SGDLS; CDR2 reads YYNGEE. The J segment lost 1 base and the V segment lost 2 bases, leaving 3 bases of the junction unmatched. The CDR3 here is CASSVRDRSYEQYF. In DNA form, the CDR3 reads TGTGCCAGCAGCGTCCGGGACAGATCCTACGAGCAGTACTTC.

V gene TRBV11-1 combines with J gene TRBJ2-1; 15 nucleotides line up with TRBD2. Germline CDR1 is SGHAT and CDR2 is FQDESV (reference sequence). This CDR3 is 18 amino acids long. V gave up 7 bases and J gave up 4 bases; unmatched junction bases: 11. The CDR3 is CASTKGLAGGVRYNEQFF. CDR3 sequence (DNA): TGTGCCAGCACCAAGGGACTAGCGGGAGGAGTTCGTTACAATGAGCAGTTCTTC.

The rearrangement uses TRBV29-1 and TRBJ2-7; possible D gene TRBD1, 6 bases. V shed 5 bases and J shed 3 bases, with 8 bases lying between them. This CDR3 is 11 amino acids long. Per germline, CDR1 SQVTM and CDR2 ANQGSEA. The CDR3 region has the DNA TGCAGCGTTTACAGGGACTACGAGCAGTACTTC. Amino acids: CSVYRDYEQYF.

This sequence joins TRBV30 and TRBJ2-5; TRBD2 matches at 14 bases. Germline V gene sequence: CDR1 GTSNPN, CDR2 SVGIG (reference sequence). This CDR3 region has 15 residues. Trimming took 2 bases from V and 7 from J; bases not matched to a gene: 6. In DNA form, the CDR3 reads TGTGCCTGGAGTCCGGGACTAGCGGGAGTTGGGACCCAGTACTTC. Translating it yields CAWSPGLAGVGTQYF.

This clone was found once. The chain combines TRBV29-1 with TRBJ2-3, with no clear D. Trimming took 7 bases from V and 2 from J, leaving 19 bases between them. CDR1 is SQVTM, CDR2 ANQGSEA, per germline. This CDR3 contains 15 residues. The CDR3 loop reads CSGSSGVIFTDTQYF. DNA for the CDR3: TGCAGCGGATCCTCAGGAGTTATCTTCACAGATACGCAGTATTTT.

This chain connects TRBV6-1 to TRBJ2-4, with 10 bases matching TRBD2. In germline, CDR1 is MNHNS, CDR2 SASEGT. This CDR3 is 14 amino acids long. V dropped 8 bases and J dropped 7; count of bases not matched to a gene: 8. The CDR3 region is CASRTGTSVNIQYF. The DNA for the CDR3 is TGTGCCAGCCGGACCGGGACTAGCGTCAACATTCAGTACTTC.

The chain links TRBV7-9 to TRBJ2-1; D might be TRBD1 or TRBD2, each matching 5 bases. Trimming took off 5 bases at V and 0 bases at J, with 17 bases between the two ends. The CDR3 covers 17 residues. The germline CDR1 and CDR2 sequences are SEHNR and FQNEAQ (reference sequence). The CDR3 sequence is CASSLEGTPVSYNEQFF. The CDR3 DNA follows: TGTGCCAGCAGCCTCGAGGGGACGCCCGTCTCCTACAATGAGCAGTTCTTC. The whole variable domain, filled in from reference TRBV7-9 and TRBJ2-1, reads DTGVSQNPRHKITKRGQNVTFRCDPISEHNRLYWYRQTLGQGPEFLTYFQNEAQLEKSRLLSDRFSAERPKGSFSTLEIQRTEQGDSAMYLCASSLEGTPVSYNEQFFGPGTRLTVL.

The CDR3: CASSHSPTSGSTPQETQYF. The CDR3 DNA reads as TGTGCCAGCAGCCATTCCCCGACTAGCGGGTCGACACCCCAAGAGACCCAGTACTTC. The chain couples TRBV28 to TRBJ2-5; 10 bases align to TRBD2. CDR3 length: 19 amino acids. J lost 1 base, V lost 6 bases, and 17 bases had no gene match. The germline gives CDR1 MDHEN, CDR2 SYDVKM.

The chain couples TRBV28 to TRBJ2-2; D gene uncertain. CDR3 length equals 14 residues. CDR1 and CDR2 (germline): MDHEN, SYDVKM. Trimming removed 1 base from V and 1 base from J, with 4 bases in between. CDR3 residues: CASSLSGNTGELFF. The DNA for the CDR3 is TGTGCCAGCAGTTTATCCGGGAACACCGGGGAGCTGTTTTTT. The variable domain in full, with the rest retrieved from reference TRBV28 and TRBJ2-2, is DVKVTQSSRYLVKRTGEKVFLECVQDMDHENMFWYRQDPGLGLRLIYFSYDVKMKEKGDIPEGYSVSREKKERFSLILESASTNQTSMYLCASSLSGNTGELFFGEGSRLTVL.

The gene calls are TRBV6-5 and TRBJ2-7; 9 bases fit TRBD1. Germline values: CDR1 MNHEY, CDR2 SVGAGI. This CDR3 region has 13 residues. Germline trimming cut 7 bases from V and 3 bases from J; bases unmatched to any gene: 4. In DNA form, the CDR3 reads TGTGCCAGCACCCCGGGACAGGGCTACGAGCAGTACTTC. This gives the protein CASTPGQGYEQYF.

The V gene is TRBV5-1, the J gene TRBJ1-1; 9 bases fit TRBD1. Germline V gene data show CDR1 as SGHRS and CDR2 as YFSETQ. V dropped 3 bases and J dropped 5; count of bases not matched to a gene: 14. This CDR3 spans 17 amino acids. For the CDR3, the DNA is TGCGCCAGCAGCTATATGGCCTTCTGGGACAGGGCGACTGAAGCTTTCTTT. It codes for CASSYMAFWDRATEAFF.

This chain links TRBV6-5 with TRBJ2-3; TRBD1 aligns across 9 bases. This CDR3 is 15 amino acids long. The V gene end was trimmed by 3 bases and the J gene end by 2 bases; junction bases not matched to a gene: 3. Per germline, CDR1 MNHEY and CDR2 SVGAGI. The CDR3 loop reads CASSYRTGVTDTQYF. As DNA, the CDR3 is TGTGCCAGCAGTTATAGGACAGGGGTCACAGATACGCAGTATTTT.

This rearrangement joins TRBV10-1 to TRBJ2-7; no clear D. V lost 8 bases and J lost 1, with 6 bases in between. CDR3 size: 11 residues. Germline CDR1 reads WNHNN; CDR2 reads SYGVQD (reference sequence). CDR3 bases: TGCGCCAGCGGGGATTCCTACGAGCAGTACTTC. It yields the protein CASGDSYEQYF.

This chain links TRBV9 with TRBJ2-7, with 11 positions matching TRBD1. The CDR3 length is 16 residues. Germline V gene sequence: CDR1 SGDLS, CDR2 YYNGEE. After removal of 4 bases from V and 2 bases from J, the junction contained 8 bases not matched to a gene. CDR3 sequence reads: CASSPRTGGFPYEQYF. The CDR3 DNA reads TGTGCCAGCAGCCCTCGGACAGGGGGCTTCCCCTACGAGCAGTACTTC.